This section outlines one T cell receptor beta chain sequence together with its context. Its antigen is unidentified. The CDR3 spans 13 residues. V dropped 5 bases and J dropped 14 bases, with 19 bases sitting between them. CDR1 is MGHRA, CDR2 YSYEKL, per germline. Both 60 Vbeta primers and 13 Jbeta primers went into the PCR. Sequencing was performed with immunoSEQ multiplex PCR; in TCRdb, only in-frame clones are kept and a portion is missing. This sample lists tens of thousands of clones; its ten largest clones have over 1%. This record belongs to a study of cytomegalovirus exposure and HLA in healthy donors. Notes on the study in general: Apart from CMV serostatus, no immune exposure information was available.

This chain joins TRBV4-1 and TRBJ2-1, with D maybe TRBD2 (7 bases). This sequence originates from a young man in good health and CMV-seronegative. The sample consisted of PBMCs. The CDR3 region has the DNA TGCGCCAGCAGCGTCCGCGTGGGGGAGGGGGAGTTCTTC. Amino acids: CASSVRVGEGEFF.